The 31 T cell receptor beta chains presented below share a single source sample, sequenced in a study of blood T cell repertoires in COVID-19 (dated by TCRdb to between 2020 and 2021). Library generation was performed with the immunoSEQ multiplex PCR assay. Not all clones reach the TCRdb copy of this immuneACCESS table, which keeps in-frame sequences only. Checked studies attribute under half of the gap to unresolved V genes and leave the rest unexplained. This sample gives some 260,000 clones in total; roughly 80% of them show up just once. 8.9% of the sample rests with the top ten. The specimen was peripheral blood. These receptors all come from a man older than 75 with acute or convalescent COVID-19.

J is TRBJ2-3 and V is TRBV4-2; 7 positions match TRBD2. CDR3 length: 17 amino acids. CDR1 is LGHNA, CDR2 YNFKEQ, per germline. J gave up 2 bases and V 0 bases, and 8 bases lay outside the gene matches. DNA of the CDR3: TGTGCCAGCAGCCAAGATGGCCTAGCGGACCCCACAGATACGCAGTATTTT. This encodes CASSQDGLADPTDTQYF.

The chain is built from TRBV6-2 or TRBV6-3 and TRBJ1-1; 7 bases align to TRBD1. The CDR3 loop spans 16 amino acids. CDR1 is MNHEY, CDR2 SVGEGT, per germline. V was pared by 2 bases and J by 6 bases, with 12 bases of the junction left unmatched. The DNA for the CDR3 is TGTGCCAGCAGTTACCCACCCCCGGGACAGCGGTCTGAAGCTTTCTTT. Protein product: CASSYPPPGQRSEAFF.

The chain has TRBV6-6 and TRBJ1-2; the match to TRBD1 covers 9 bases. Germline V gene lookup returns CDR1 MNHNY and CDR2 SVGAGI (reference sequence). The CDR3 totals 15 residues. Trimming cost V 3 bases and J 7 bases; bases outside gene matches: 9. In DNA form, the CDR3 reads TGTGCCAGCAGTTATGGGAGACAGGGGGTAGGTGGCTACACCTTC. Translation gives CASSYGRQGVGGYTF.

A few counts support this clone. The chain joins TRBV18 to TRBJ1-2; D possibly corresponds to TRBD1 (5 bases). The CDR3 runs 17 residues. V was trimmed by 0 bases and J by 2 bases, leaving 16 bases between them. Per germline, CDR1 KGHSH and CDR2 LQKENI. CDR3 DNA sequence: TGTGCCAGCTCACCACCGCTTACTCAGGGCCCCAACTATGGCTACACCTTC. The encoded protein is CASSPPLTQGPNYGYTF.

The chain couples TRBV4-2 to TRBJ1-1; D might be TRBD1 (6 bases). This CDR3 is 15 amino acids long. Germline CDR1 and CDR2: LGHNA and YNFKEQ. V gave up 0 bases and J gave up 8 bases, with 16 bases separating them. CDR3 loop: CASSQDKTDREEAFF. CDR3 in DNA: TGTGCCAGCAGCCAAGACAAAACGGACAGAGAAGAAGCTTTCTTT.

The V and J genes are TRBV11-2 and TRBJ2-7; the D gene is possibly TRBD2 (6 bases). In germline, CDR1 is SGHAT, CDR2 FQNNGV. This CDR3 is 15 amino acids long. V lost 1 base, J lost 3 bases, and 13 bases lay in between. CDR3 protein: CASSLGPVAVYEQYF. The CDR3 nucleotides are TGTGCCAGCAGCTTAGGGCCTGTAGCGGTCTACGAGCAGTACTTC. Full variable domain (missing parts from reference TRBV11-2 and TRBJ2-7): EAGVAQSPRYKIIEKRQSVAFWCNPISGHATLYWYQQILGQGPKLLIQFQNNGVVDDSQLPKDRFSAERLKGVDSTLKIQPAKLEDSAVYLCASSLGPVAVYEQYFGPGTRLTVT.

The chain carries TRBV2 and TRBJ2-7; 11 nucleotides line up with TRBD1. The trim removed 3 bases at V and 6 bases at J, leaving 4 bases unmatched. This CDR3 has 14 residues. Germline V gives CDR1 SNHLY, CDR2 FYNNEI. The CDR3, as DNA: TGTGCCAGCAGTGAGTGGGACAGGGGGGTCGAGCAGTACTTC. Encoded protein: CASSEWDRGVEQYF.

This clone turned up a few times. This sequence joins TRBV4-1 and TRBJ2-2; D perhaps matches TRBD1 (5 bases). V shed 3 bases and J shed 4 bases, with 15 bases lying between them. Germline V gives CDR1 MGHRA, CDR2 YSYEKL. The CDR3 consists of 16 residues. This CDR3 is CASSHKIQGSTGELFF. CDR3 in DNA: TGCGCCAGCAGCCACAAGATCCAGGGAAGCACCGGGGAGCTGTTTTTT.

V and J are TRBV6-5 and TRBJ1-2; D gene unclear. Trimming left V 6 bases short and J 5 bases short, with 10 bases between. Germline CDR1 is MNHEY and CDR2 is SVGAGI. This CDR3 comprises 12 residues. The CDR3 loop reads CASRRVSYGYTF. The DNA for the CDR3 is TGTGCCAGCAGGAGGGTTTCATATGGCTACACCTTC.

The V call is TRBV28, the J call TRBJ1-5; unclear D gene. The germline CDR1 and CDR2 sequences are MDHEN and SYDVKM. CDR3 length equals 15 residues. Trimming stripped 8 bases from V and 2 bases from J, with 16 bases between. The CDR3 DNA follows: TGTGCCAGCCGCCTCCGGGGAGTAGGCAATCAGCCCCAGCATTTT. Encoded protein: CASRLRGVGNQPQHF.

CDR3: CASKQGSIRGYTF. Here the CDR3 DNA reads TGTGCCAGCAAGCAGGGGTCGATCCGTGGCTACACCTTC. J is TRBJ1-2 and V is TRBV6-5, with D possibly TRBD1 on 6 matching bases. CDR1 and CDR2 (germline): MNHEY, SVGAGI. CDR3 size: 13 residues. The ends were cut back, 7 bases at V and 7 bases at J, with 16 bases in the middle.

The CDR3, as DNA: TGCAGCGTTGAGGTCACCGCAGGGAACATTCAGTACTTC. Protein: CSVEVTAGNIQYF. V usage is TRBV29-1 and J usage is TRBJ2-4; a possible D gene is TRBD1 (5 bases). CDR1 SQVTM and CDR2 ANQGSEA come from the germline V gene. This CDR3 comprises 13 residues. The ends were cut back, 3 bases at V and 7 bases at J, with 13 bases in the middle.

This chain uses TRBV24-1 with TRBJ2-1; 8 nucleotides line up with TRBD2. From germline, CDR1 is KGHDR and CDR2 SFDVKD. The CDR3 spans 14 residues. V gave up 9 bases and J gave up 7 bases; unmatched junction bases: 10. The CDR3 nucleotides read TGTGCCACCTCCTCAGCGGGAGTCGTGAATGAGCAGTTCTTC. Translated, it gives CATSSAGVVNEQFF.

This clone was detected only a few times. The gene calls are TRBV29-1 and TRBJ2-7, with 7 bases aligning to TRBD1. This CDR3 spans 13 amino acids. Unmatched junction bases numbered 6, after V lost 4 bases and J lost 3 bases. Germline V gene lookup returns CDR1 SQVTM and CDR2 ANQGSEA. The CDR3 DNA follows: TGCAGCGTTGGACAGGGTGGGTTCTACGAGCAGTACTTC. It encodes CSVGQGGFYEQYF.

The chain has TRBV4-1 and TRBJ1-2, with D possibly being TRBD1 (6 bases). With 0 bases removed from V and 4 bases from J, the gap between germline ends came to 12 bases. Per the germline V gene, CDR1 is MGHRA and CDR2 is YSYEKL. The length of the CDR3 is 15 residues. CDR3 region: CASSQDGQPSYGYTF. The CDR3 DNA reads as TGCGCCAGCAGCCAAGATGGACAGCCTTCCTATGGCTACACCTTC.

V and J are TRBV19 and TRBJ2-7; possibly TRBD1 for D (5 bases). The CDR3 is made up of 14 amino acids. V was trimmed by 3 bases and J by 1 base, leaving 10 bases between them. CDR1 LNHDA and CDR2 SQIVND come from the germline V gene (reference sequence). The CDR3 reads CASSILQGSYEQYF. CDR3 sequence (DNA): TGTGCCAGTAGTATTTTGCAGGGATCCTACGAGCAGTACTTC.

This chain links TRBV2 with TRBJ2-1; D may be TRBD2 (7 bases). Trimming left V 6 bases short and J 4 bases short, with 16 bases between. The CDR3 is 15 amino acids. CDR1 is SNHLY and CDR2 is FYNNEI in the germline V gene. The CDR3, as DNA: TGTGCCAGCAGCACAACAGGGAGGGGTTACAATGAGCAGTTCTTC. This translates into CASSTTGRGYNEQFF. The variable domain in full, with the rest retrieved from reference TRBV2 and TRBJ2-1, is EPEVTQTPSHQVTQMGQEVILRCVPISNHLYFYWYRQILGQKVEFLVSFYNNEISEKSEIFDDQFSVERPDGSNFTLKIRSTKLEDSAMYFCASSTTGRGYNEQFFGPGTRLTVL.

The J gene is TRBJ2-1, the V gene TRBV19; D is unresolved. This CDR3 has 13 residues. Germline lookup yields CDR1 LNHDA and CDR2 SQIVND (reference sequence). V lost 5 bases and J 4 bases, leaving 9 bases between the germline ends. CDR3 DNA: TGTGCCAGTAGTCCTACCTTATACAATGAGCAGTTCTTC. Residues: CASSPTLYNEQFF.

CDR3 in DNA: TGTGCCTGCTCAGCGGGACTGGCCTACAATGAGCAGTTCTTC. Translated, it gives CACSAGLAYNEQFF. V usage is TRBV30 and J usage is TRBJ2-1; TRBD2 matches 7 bases. This CDR3 is 14 amino acids long. Germline trimming cut 6 bases from V and 2 bases from J; bases unmatched to any gene: 7. The germline CDR1 and CDR2 sequences are GTSNPN and SVGIG (reference sequence). Together with reference TRBV30 and TRBJ2-1, the CDR3 gives the full variable domain: SQTIHQWPATLVQPVGSPLSLECTVEGTSNPNLYWYRQAAGRGLQLLFYSVGIGQISSEVPQNLSASRPQDRQFILSSKKLLLSDSGFYLCACSAGLAYNEQFFGPGTRLTVL.

The chain uses TRBV24-1 and TRBJ2-7, with 7 bases matching TRBD1. CDR1 and CDR2 from the germline V gene are KGHDR and SFDVKD. The CDR3 has 16 residues. Unmatched junction bases numbered 12, after V lost 8 bases and J lost 0 bases. Written as DNA, the CDR3 is TGTGCCACCAAAGAGATCCGGACAGGCCTCTCCTACGAGCAGTACTTC. Translated: CATKEIRTGLSYEQYF.

Only one count was recorded for this clone. The chain is built from TRBV11-2 and TRBJ2-1, with 8 bases lining up with TRBD1. This CDR3 contains 13 residues. Germline assignment: CDR1 SGHAT and CDR2 FQNNGV. V lost 5 bases to trimming and J lost 10 bases; unmatched junction nucleotides: 7. The CDR3 is CASSRDRSWEQFF. The CDR3 DNA is TGTGCCAGCAGCCGGGACAGGTCGTGGGAGCAGTTCTTC.

The chain employs TRBV6-1 and TRBJ2-1; 9 bases are shared with TRBD2. The CDR3 is 18 amino acids. J was trimmed by 5 bases and V by 1 base; bases with no gene match: 12. Germline V gene sequence: CDR1 MNHNS, CDR2 SASEGT. This chain's CDR3 is CASSEESTLAGTNNEQFF. In nucleotides, the CDR3 is TGTGCCAGCAGTGAAGAATCAACCCTAGCGGGAACGAACAATGAGCAGTTCTTC.

The chain employs TRBV28 and TRBJ1-2, with D tentatively TRBD1 (5 bases). The CDR3 is made up of 23 amino acids. V dropped 3 bases and J dropped 2 bases, with 37 bases sitting between them. Germline V gene lookup returns CDR1 MDHEN and CDR2 SYDVKM. DNA of the CDR3: TGTGCCAGCAGTTTTGTTGGTGGCAGCCCGCTTACTCCGCGGGGCCCCGACAACTATGGCTACACCTTC. Its protein is CASSFVGGSPLTPRGPDNYGYTF.

V usage is TRBV2 and J usage is TRBJ2-7; 9 bases map to TRBD2. V gave up 6 bases and J gave up 7 bases; unmatched junction bases: 19. This CDR3 region has 17 residues. CDR1 is SNHLY and CDR2 is FYNNEI in the germline V gene. Here the CDR3 DNA reads TGTGCCAGCAGGGCTAGCGGGACGTCCTTTTACTTGGGAGAGCAGTACTTC. Amino acid sequence: CASRASGTSFYLGEQYF.

In DNA, the CDR3 is TGTGCCAGCAGCTCCGGGTGGGACAATGAGCAGTTCTTC. Amino acids: CASSSGWDNEQFF. The chain carries TRBV7-9 and TRBJ2-1, with D uncertain. V was clipped by 4 bases and J by 5 bases, with 9 bases between them. Germline CDR1 reads SEHNR; CDR2 reads FQNEAQ (reference sequence). The CDR3 is 13 residues long.

CDR3 in DNA: TGCGCCAGCAGCCAAGATTCCGGGGGTAGCAATCAGCCCCAGCATTTT. Its translation: CASSQDSGGSNQPQHF. V and J are TRBV4-1 and TRBJ1-5, with D perhaps TRBD1 (5 bases). Germline V gene lookup returns CDR1 MGHRA and CDR2 YSYEKL. The CDR3 length is 16 residues. Trimming stripped 0 bases from V and 0 bases from J, with 9 bases between.

This clone was detected only a few times. The chain joins TRBV28 to TRBJ1-6, with a weak D call TRBD1 (5 bases). Germline V gene sequence: CDR1 MDHEN, CDR2 SYDVKM. The length of the CDR3 is 14 residues. V was cut by 6 bases and J by 7 bases, with 13 bases left in between. DNA for the CDR3: TGTGCCAGCAGCCCCGCACGGGGGAATTCACCCCTCCACTTT. This codes for CASSPARGNSPLHF.

This clone was recorded once. The chain combines TRBV4-1 with TRBJ1-5; D not resolved. Trimming took 1 base from V and 0 from J, leaving 13 bases between them. CDR1 is MGHRA and CDR2 is YSYEKL in the germline V gene. This CDR3 is 17 amino acids long. CDR3 amino acids: CASSQGTVLYSNQPQHF. The CDR3 coding sequence is TGCGCCAGCAGCCAAGGAACAGTCCTCTATAGCAATCAGCCCCAGCATTTT.

V and J are TRBV5-4 and TRBJ1-2, with 9 bases matching TRBD1. Trimming took 4 bases from V and 1 from J; bases not matched to a gene: 11. The CDR3 is 17 amino acids. The germline CDR1 and CDR2 sequences are SGHNT and YYREEE (reference sequence). As DNA, the CDR3 is TGTGCCAGCAGCGAGCCGATGACAGGGGGTGTTAACTATGGCTACACCTTC. Its protein is CASSEPMTGGVNYGYTF.

This clone was counted a single time. This chain uses TRBV3-1 (or the pseudogene TRBV3-2) with TRBJ2-3, with a possible D match to TRBD1 (5 bases). The CDR3 is 14 amino acids. Trimming pared 4 bases from V and 0 bases from J, leaving 8 bases between. Looked up from germline, CDR1 is LGHDT and CDR2 is YNNKEL (reference sequence). CDR3 loop: CASSRQISTDTQYF. CDR3 DNA sequence: TGTGCCAGCAGCCGACAGATTAGCACAGATACGCAGTATTTT.

This rearrangement joins TRBV6-2 or TRBV6-3 to TRBJ1-1; maybe TRBD1 (5 bases). The germline V gene has CDR1 MNHEY and CDR2 SVGEGT. The CDR3 is made up of 16 amino acids. Trimming took 4 bases from V and 0 from J, leaving 15 bases between them. DNA of the CDR3: TGTGCCAGCAGTTCCGCGACAGATTCCATGAACACTGAAGCTTTCTTT. This translates into CASSSATDSMNTEAFF.